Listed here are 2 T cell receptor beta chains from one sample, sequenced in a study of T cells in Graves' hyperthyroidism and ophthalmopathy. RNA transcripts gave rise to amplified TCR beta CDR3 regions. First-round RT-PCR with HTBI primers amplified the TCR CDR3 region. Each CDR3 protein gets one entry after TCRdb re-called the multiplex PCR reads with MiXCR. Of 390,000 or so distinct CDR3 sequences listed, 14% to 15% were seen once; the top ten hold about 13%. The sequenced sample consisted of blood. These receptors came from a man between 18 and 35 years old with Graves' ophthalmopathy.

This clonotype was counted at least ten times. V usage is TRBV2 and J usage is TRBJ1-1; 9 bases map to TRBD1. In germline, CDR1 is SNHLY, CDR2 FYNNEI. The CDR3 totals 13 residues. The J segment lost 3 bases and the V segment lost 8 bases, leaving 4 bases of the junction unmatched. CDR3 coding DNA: TGTGCCAGCGGCCGGGACAGGGACACTGAAGCTTTCTTT. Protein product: CASGRDRDTEAFF.

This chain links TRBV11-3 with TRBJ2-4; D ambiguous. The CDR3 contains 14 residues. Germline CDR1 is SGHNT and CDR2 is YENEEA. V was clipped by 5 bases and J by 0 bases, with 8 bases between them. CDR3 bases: TGTGCCAGCAGCCCCGAGGTAGCCAAAAACATTCAGTACTTC. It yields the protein CASSPEVAKNIQYF.